This T cell receptor (beta chain) is drawn from a study of shared clonotypes between healthy human individuals. V lost 5 bases, J lost 5 bases, and 16 bases lay in between. CDR1 and CDR2 from the germline V gene are MDHEN and SYDVKM. The CDR3 extends over 15 amino acids. Donors were healthy HIV-negative adults without recently reported acute infections or vaccinations. Nashville, Tennessee was home to all donors, who were Caucasian adults. Generated by immunoSEQ multiplex PCR, the TCRdb table keeps only in-frame clones and is missing some. The sample yields some 980,000 clones, approximately 80% seen once. Findings and limits, study-wide: In general, naive subsets displayed greater estimated richness than memory subsets did. Naive CD4 clonotypes overlapped across a handful of donors at around 4.8%.

This clone was observed a few times. Its antigen remains unidentified. This chain connects TRBV28 to TRBJ1-5; D is perhaps TRBD1 (6 bases). The sequence came from a man between 18 and 29 years old in good health. Sequencing used memory CD4+ T cells sorted from blood. Described subset: CD45RA-negative fraction. In DNA, the CDR3 is TGTGCCAGCAGTGGGGGCGGGGGGAATCATCAGCCCCAGCATTTT. It encodes CASSGGGGNHQPQHF.